The T cell receptor (beta chain) under discussion was sequenced for a study of control samples from healthy donors and cancer patients (dated by TCRdb to the early 2020s). The junction shows trimming of 4 bases on V and 7 bases on J, plus 7 bases between the germline ends. The CDR1 and CDR2 encoded by the germline V gene are SNHLY and FYNNEI. Taken from cysteine to phenylalanine, the CDR3 has 11 residues. CDR3 DNA is the only sequence kept; it has 33 bases, read in frame from the first base. Receptor amplification or capture employed the immunoSEQ multiplex PCR assay. Here the immuneACCESS table is served through TCRdb, limited to in-frame sequences with V and J called. Missing clones are a known gap in these copies; in checked studies unresolved V genes cover under half, and the rest lacks a known reason. For this sample there are roughly 64,000 clones; 90% appear just once. The ten largest clones represent about 1.2% of the sample.

Comments on this clone: Its antigen specificity is not known. No clone much larger than this one lies a single base away; base qualities are absent.

The sequence came from a woman between 45 and 65 years old with colorectal cancer. The chain is assembled from TRBV2 and TRBJ1-1, with TRBD1 tentatively as D gene (5 bases match). The source material was PBMCs. The CDR3 protein sequence reads: CASSGQFEAFF. The base sequence is TGTGCCAGCAGTGGACAGTTTGAAGCTTTCTTT.